Below are 18 T cell receptor beta chains sequenced from a single sample in a study of cytomegalovirus exposure and HLA in healthy donors. This PCR relied on a set of 60 Vbeta primers and 13 Jbeta primers. Some clones are missing from TCRdb's copy, which holds only in-frame ones; the method was immunoSEQ multiplex PCR. The sample contains tens of thousands of clones, around 72% of which appear only once. Sequencing input: PBMCs. These receptors all come from a woman between 35 and 50 years old in good health and CMV-seropositive.

This sequence joins TRBV7-2 and TRBJ2-5; a possible D gene is TRBD2 (6 bases). CDR1 SGHTA and CDR2 FQGNSA come from the germline V gene. Trimming took off 2 bases at V and 4 bases at J, with 11 bases between the two ends. The CDR3 sequence is 14 residues long. The CDR3 sequence is CASSLMEGRETQYF. The CDR3 DNA sequence: TGTGCCAGCAGCTTAATGGAGGGGCGAGAGACCCAGTACTTC. The full variable domain, rest sourced from reference TRBV7-2 and TRBJ2-5, is GAGVSQSPSNKVTEKGKDVELRCDPISGHTALYWYRQSLGQGLEFLIYFQGNSAPDKSGLPSDRFSAERTGGSVSTLTIQRTQQEDSAVYLCASSLMEGRETQYFGPGTRLLVL.

The gene calls are TRBV5-4 and TRBJ1-2; perhaps TRBD1 as D (5 bases). From germline, CDR1 is SGHNT and CDR2 YYREEE (reference sequence). This CDR3 has 14 amino acids. V was cut by 2 bases and J by 3 bases, with 11 bases left in between. This CDR3 is CASSFLGGDYGYTF. The CDR3 nucleotides are TGTGCCAGCAGCTTTTTGGGGGGTGACTATGGCTACACCTTC.

This clone has a single count. V usage is TRBV4-1 and J usage is TRBJ2-6; 8 bases are a match to TRBD1. Per germline, CDR1 MGHRA and CDR2 YSYEKL. V gave up 3 bases and J gave up 1 base; unmatched junction bases: 8. The CDR3 extends over 18 amino acids. DNA of the CDR3: TGCGCCAGCAGCCACTGGACAGGGAGAATATCTGGGGCCAACGTCCTGACTTTC. Its protein is CASSHWTGRISGANVLTF.

This sequence joins TRBV6-8 and TRBJ1-5; 10 bases are a match to TRBD1. Looked up from germline, CDR1 is MNHGY and CDR2 is SAAAGT. This CDR3 has 18 amino acids. The trim removed 0 bases at V and 3 bases at J, leaving 8 bases unmatched. This CDR3 is CASSYSPDRGPHNQPQHF. As DNA, the CDR3 is TGTGCCAGCAGTTACTCACCCGACAGGGGGCCTCACAATCAGCCCCAGCATTTT.

V and J are TRBV9 and TRBJ1-4; the match to TRBD1 covers 7 bases. In germline, CDR1 is SGDLS, CDR2 YYNGEE. After removal of 0 bases from V and 8 bases from J, the junction contained 4 bases not matched to a gene. The CDR3 is 14 residues long. In nucleotides, the CDR3 is TGTGCCAGCAGCGTAGGAGGGGGCCGCGAAAAACTGTTTTTT. It is translated as CASSVGGGREKLFF.

This clone was observed a few times. The chain has TRBV29-1 and TRBJ2-5; D uncertain. CDR3 length: 10 residues. Trimming took off 4 bases at V and 5 bases at J, with 5 bases between the two ends. Germline CDR1 is SQVTM and CDR2 is ANQGSEA. The CDR3 is CSVVIETQYF. CDR3 sequence (DNA): TGCAGCGTTGTAATTGAGACCCAGTACTTC.

The genes are TRBV12-5 and TRBJ1-1; D possibly corresponds to TRBD1 (5 bases). Between the trimmed V and J ends, which lost 1 base and 11 bases, there was a span of 17 bases. CDR1 is LGHNT, CDR2 FRNRAP, per germline. This CDR3 region has 14 residues. CDR3 amino acids: CASGLALREVVAFF. The CDR3 bases are TGTGCTAGTGGTTTGGCCCTCAGGGAGGTGGTGGCTTTCTTT. The full variable domain, rest sourced from reference TRBV12-5 and TRBJ1-1, is DARVTQTPRHKVTEMGQEVTMRCQPILGHNTVFWYRQTMMQGLELLAYFRNRAPLDDSGMPKDRFSAEMPDATLATLKIQPSEPRDSAVYFCASGLALREVVAFFGQGTRLTVV.

The table lists this clone with a count of one. The V call is TRBV6-1, the J call TRBJ1-1; 7 bases match TRBD1. The CDR3 spans 15 residues. The ends lost 3 bases at V and 4 bases at J; junction bases unmatched: 8. The germline V gene encodes CDR1 MNHNS and CDR2 SASEGT. CDR3 in amino acids: CASSDNRGFRTEAFF. DNA of the CDR3: TGTGCCAGCAGTGACAACAGGGGATTTCGCACTGAAGCTTTCTTT.

As to this clone: One end of the junction is discordant with germline, which a read error may explain. This chain links TRBV7-9 with TRBJ2-7; D is possibly TRBD2 (5 bases). This CDR3 is 12 amino acids long. Germline loops: CDR1 SEHNR, CDR2 FQNEAQ (reference sequence). DNA for the CDR3: TGTTCCAGCAGCCCAGGCGGGTCCGAGCAGTACTTC. This sequence encodes CSSSPGGSEQYF.

As concerns this clone: An end of the junction does not agree with germline; a read error may underlie this. The chain has TRBV14 and TRBJ1-2; no clear D gene. Looked up from germline, CDR1 is SGHDN and CDR2 is FVKESK. The CDR3 runs 12 residues. The DNA of the CDR3 is TGTGCCAGCAGCCAAGATCTGCGGAATTTCGCCTTC. Translating gives CASSQDLRNFAF.

The chain employs TRBV5-6 and TRBJ2-2; 9 bases map to TRBD2. Germline V gives CDR1 SGHDT, CDR2 YYEEEE. The CDR3 has 16 residues. V lost 9 bases and J lost 6; bases outside the gene matches: 15. CDR3 residues: CATQGSGGSPSGELFF. CDR3 nucleotides: TGTGCCACCCAGGGGAGCGGGGGGTCCCCATCCGGGGAGCTGTTTTTT. The whole variable domain, remainder taken from reference TRBV5-6 and TRBJ2-2, is DAGVTQSPTHLIKTRGQQVTLRCSPKSGHDTVSWYQQALGQGPQFIFQYYEEEERQRGNFPDRFSGHQFPNYSSELNVNALLLGDSALYLCATQGSGGSPSGELFFGEGSRLTVL.

The table lists this clone with a few counts. The rearrangement joins TRBV10-3 to TRBJ2-2; 10 bases align to TRBD1. With V trimmed by 5 bases and J by 4 bases, 1 base remained unmatched. This CDR3 has 14 residues. CDR1 ENHRY and CDR2 SYGVKD come from the germline V gene. The CDR3, as DNA: TGTGCCATCAGTTGGACAGGGGGCACCGGGGAGCTGTTTTTT. Translating gives CAISWTGGTGELFF.

The chain joins TRBV19 to TRBJ1-5; D is unresolved. This CDR3 is 13 amino acids long. Trimming pared 7 bases from V and 0 bases from J, leaving 7 bases between. Looked up from germline, CDR1 is LNHDA and CDR2 is SQIVND (reference sequence). As DNA, the CDR3 is TGTGCCAGTACCCCTTATAGCAATCAGCCCCAGCATTTT. Its translation is CASTPYSNQPQHF.

The genes are TRBV7-3 and TRBJ1-1; 11 bases are shared with TRBD1. V trimming: 5 bases; J trimming: 8 bases; junction bases outside the gene matches: 7. This CDR3 contains 14 residues. Germline V gene sequence: CDR1 SGHTA, CDR2 FQGTGA. The CDR3, as DNA: TGTGCCAGCAGCATGACGGACAGGGGGCGGGAAGCTTTCTTT. Translating gives CASSMTDRGREAFF.

The gene calls are TRBV7-2 and TRBJ1-1, with D hard to call. Trimming removed 5 bases from V and 1 base from J, with 8 bases in between. Per the germline V gene, CDR1 is SGHTA and CDR2 is FQGNSA. This CDR3 comprises 13 residues. CDR3: CASSLRRNTEAFF. In DNA form, the CDR3 reads TGTGCCAGCAGCCTACGTCGGAACACTGAAGCTTTCTTT.

This chain uses TRBV7-9 with TRBJ1-1, with a tentative D call TRBD1 (5 bases). Looked up from germline, CDR1 is SEHNR and CDR2 is FQNEAQ (reference sequence). CDR3 length: 12 amino acids. Between the trimmed V and J ends, which lost 8 bases and 6 bases, there was a span of 13 bases. CDR3 in DNA: TGTGCCAGCGGGAGGGTCAGGGCTGAAGCTTTCTTT. As protein: CASGRVRAEAFF.

The chain joins TRBV19 to TRBJ2-2, with D maybe TRBD1 (6 bases). The CDR3 sequence is 17 residues long. V gave up 6 bases and J gave up 0 bases, with 17 bases separating them. CDR1 is LNHDA and CDR2 is SQIVND in the germline V gene (reference sequence). DNA of the CDR3: TGTGCCAGTAGCGGGCCATGGGGGCTCTCGAACACCGGGGAGCTGTTTTTT. It is translated as CASSGPWGLSNTGELFF. Full variable domain (outside the CDR3, taken from reference TRBV19 and TRBJ2-2): DGGITQSPKYLFRKEGQNVTLSCEQNLNHDAMYWYRQDPGQGLRLIYYSQIVNDFQKGDIAEGYSVSREKKESFPLTVTSAQKNPTAFYLCASSGPWGLSNTGELFFGEGSRLTVL.

This clone was seen only a few times. CDR3 sequence: CSASGGENYGYTF. In nucleotides, the CDR3 is TGCAGCGCCAGCGGGGGGGAGAACTATGGCTACACCTTC. This rearrangement joins TRBV29-1 to TRBJ1-2; D is possibly TRBD1 (5 bases). Trimming took off 7 bases at V and 2 bases at J, with 14 bases between the two ends. Germline values: CDR1 SQVTM, CDR2 ANQGSEA. The CDR3 totals 13 residues.